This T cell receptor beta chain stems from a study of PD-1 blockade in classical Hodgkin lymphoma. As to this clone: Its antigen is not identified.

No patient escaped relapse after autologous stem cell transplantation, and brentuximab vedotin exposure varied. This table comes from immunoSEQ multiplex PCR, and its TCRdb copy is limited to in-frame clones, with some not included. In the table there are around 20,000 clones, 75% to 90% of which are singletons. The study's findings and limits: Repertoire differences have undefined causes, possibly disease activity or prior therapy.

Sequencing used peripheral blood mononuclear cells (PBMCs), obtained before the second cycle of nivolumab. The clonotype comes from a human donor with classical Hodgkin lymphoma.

CDR3 DNA: TGTGCCAGCAGCGTAGCCTCCGGGGGGCCTACGCAGTATTTT. Residues: CASSVASGGPTQYF. The J gene is TRBJ2-3, the V gene TRBV9, with D perhaps matching TRBD2 (7 bases). Germline V gene lookup returns CDR1 SGDLS and CDR2 YYNGEE. The CDR3 is 14 amino acids. Trimming shortened V by 0 bases and J by 8 bases, and 13 bases separated the two germline ends.